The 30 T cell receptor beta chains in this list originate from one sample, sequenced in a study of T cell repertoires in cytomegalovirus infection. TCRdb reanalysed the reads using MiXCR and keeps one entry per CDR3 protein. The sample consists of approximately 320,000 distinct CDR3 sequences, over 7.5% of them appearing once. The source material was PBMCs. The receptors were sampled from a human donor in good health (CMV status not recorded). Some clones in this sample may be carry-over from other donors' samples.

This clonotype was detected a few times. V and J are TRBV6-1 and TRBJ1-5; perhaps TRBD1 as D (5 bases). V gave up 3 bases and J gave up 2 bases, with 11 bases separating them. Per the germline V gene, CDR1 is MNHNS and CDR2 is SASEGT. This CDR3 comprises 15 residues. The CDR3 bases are TGTGCCAGCAGTGATTTGGGAGGGGGCAATCAGCCCCAGCATTTT. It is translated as CASSDLGGGNQPQHF.

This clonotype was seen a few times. The CDR3 nucleotides are TGTGCCAGTAGTATAGAGGTTCCGGGGTATGAGCAGTTCTTC. It specifies CASSIEVPGYEQFF. The chain recombines TRBV19 with TRBJ2-1; tentatively, D is TRBD2 (5 bases). The CDR3 runs to 14 residues. Germline V gene data show CDR1 as LNHDA and CDR2 as SQIVND (reference sequence). V was trimmed by 0 bases and J by 8 bases, leaving 11 bases between them.

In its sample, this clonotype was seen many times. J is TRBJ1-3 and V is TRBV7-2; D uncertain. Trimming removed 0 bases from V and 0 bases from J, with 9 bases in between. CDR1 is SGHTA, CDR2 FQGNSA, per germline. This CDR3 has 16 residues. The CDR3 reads CASSLATASSGNTIYF. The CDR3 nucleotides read TGTGCCAGCAGCTTAGCGACTGCGAGCTCTGGAAACACCATATATTTT.

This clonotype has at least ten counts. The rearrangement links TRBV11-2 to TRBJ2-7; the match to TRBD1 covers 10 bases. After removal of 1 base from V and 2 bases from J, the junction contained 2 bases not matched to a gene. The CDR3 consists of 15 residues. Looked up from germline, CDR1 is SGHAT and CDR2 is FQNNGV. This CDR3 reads CASSLAGTGAYEQYF. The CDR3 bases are TGTGCCAGCAGCTTAGCCGGGACAGGGGCCTACGAGCAGTACTTC.

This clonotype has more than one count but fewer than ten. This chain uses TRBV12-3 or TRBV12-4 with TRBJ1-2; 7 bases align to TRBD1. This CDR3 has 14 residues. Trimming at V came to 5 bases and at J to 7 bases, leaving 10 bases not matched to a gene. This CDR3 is CASSTYRGPGGYTF. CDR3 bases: TGTGCCAGCAGTACCTACAGGGGCCCAGGTGGCTACACCTTC.

CDR3 region: CASTRTYLGYEQYF. CDR3 nucleotides: TGTGCCAGTACCCGGACATATCTGGGGTACGAGCAGTACTTC. The chain carries TRBV19 and TRBJ2-7; D possibly corresponds to TRBD1 (5 bases). Germline lookup yields CDR1 LNHDA and CDR2 SQIVND (reference sequence). CDR3 length equals 14 residues. V lost 7 bases to trimming and J lost 4 bases, with 17 bases between them.

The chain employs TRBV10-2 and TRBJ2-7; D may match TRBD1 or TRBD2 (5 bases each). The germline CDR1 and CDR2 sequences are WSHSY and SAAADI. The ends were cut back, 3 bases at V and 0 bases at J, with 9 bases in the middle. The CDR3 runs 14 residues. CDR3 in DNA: TGCGCCAGCAGTGACTGGGACGTCTCCTACGAGCAGTACTTC. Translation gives CASSDWDVSYEQYF.

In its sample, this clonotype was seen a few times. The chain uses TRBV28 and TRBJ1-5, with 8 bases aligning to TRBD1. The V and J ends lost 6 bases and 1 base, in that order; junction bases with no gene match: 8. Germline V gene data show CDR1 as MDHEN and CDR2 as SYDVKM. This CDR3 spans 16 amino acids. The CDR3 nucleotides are TGTGCCAGCAGGCCCTCCGGGACAGGCAGCAATCAGCCCCAGCATTTT. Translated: CASRPSGTGSNQPQHF.

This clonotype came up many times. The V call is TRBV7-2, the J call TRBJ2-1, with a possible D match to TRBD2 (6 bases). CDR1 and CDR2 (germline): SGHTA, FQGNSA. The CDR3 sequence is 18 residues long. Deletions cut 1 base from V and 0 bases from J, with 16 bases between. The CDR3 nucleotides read TGTGCCAGCAGCTTAGTGGCGGGACTCCTGAGCTCCTACAATGAGCAGTTCTTC. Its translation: CASSLVAGLLSSYNEQFF.

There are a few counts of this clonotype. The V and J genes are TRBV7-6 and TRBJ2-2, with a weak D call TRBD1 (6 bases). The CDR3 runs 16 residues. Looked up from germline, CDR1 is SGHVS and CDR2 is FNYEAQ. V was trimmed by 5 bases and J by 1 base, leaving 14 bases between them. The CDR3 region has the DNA TGTGCCAGCAGCCTAAACAGGGAACGGAACACCGGGGAGCTGTTTTTT. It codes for CASSLNRERNTGELFF.

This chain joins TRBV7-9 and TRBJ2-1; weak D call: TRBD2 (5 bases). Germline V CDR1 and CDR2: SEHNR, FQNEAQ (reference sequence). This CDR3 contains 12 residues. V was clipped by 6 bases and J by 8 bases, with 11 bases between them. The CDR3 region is CASRATGDEQFF. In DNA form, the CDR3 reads TGTGCCAGCAGGGCCACCGGGGATGAGCAGTTCTTC.

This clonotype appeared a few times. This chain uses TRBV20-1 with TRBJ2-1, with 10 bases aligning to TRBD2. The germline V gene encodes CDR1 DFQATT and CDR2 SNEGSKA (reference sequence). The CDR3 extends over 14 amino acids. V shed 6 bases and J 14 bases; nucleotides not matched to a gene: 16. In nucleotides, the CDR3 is TGCAGTGCCATACAACAGCGGGAGGGCCTTACTAAGTTCTTC. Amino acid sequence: CSAIQQREGLTKFF.

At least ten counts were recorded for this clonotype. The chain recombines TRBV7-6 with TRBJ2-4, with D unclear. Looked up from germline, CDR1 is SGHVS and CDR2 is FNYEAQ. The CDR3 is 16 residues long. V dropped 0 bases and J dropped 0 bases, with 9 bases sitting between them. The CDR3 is CASSLAGELAKNIQYF. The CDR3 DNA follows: TGTGCCAGCAGCTTAGCAGGAGAGCTAGCCAAAAACATTCAGTACTTC.

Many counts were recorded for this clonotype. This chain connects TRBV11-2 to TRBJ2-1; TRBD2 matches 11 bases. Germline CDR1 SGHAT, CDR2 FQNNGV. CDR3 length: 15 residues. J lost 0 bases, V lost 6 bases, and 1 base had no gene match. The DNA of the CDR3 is TGTGCCAGCAGTACTAGCGGGAGCTCCTACAATGAGCAGTTCTTC. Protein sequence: CASSTSGSSYNEQFF.

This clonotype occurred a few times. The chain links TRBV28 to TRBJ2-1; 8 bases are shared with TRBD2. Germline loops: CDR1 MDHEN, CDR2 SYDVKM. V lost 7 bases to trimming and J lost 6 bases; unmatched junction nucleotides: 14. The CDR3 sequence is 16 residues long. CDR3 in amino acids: CASTPLGREAVNEQFF. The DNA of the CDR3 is TGTGCCAGCACCCCCCTGGGGCGGGAGGCCGTCAATGAGCAGTTCTTC.

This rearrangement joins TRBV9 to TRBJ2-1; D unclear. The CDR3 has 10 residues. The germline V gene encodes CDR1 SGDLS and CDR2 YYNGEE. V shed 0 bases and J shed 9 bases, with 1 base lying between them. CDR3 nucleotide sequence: TGTGCCAGCAGCGTAGTTGAGCAGTTCTTC. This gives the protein CASSVVEQFF.

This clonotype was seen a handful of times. The CDR3 DNA is TGTGCCAGCAGCGTTCTTGGAGTCTACGAGCAGTACTTC. Translating gives CASSVLGVYEQYF. This chain uses TRBV28 with TRBJ2-7; D remains unclear. The CDR3 spans 13 residues. Trimming cost V 6 bases and J 3 bases, with 12 bases left between them. The germline V gene encodes CDR1 MDHEN and CDR2 SYDVKM.

The CDR3: CASSLLGLAGGGELFF. The CDR3 DNA is TGTGCCAGCAGTTTATTGGGACTAGCGGGAGGCGGGGAGCTGTTTTTT. The chain joins TRBV27 to TRBJ2-2; the match to TRBD2 covers 15 bases. From germline, CDR1 is MNHEY and CDR2 SMNVEV (reference sequence). V lost 1 base and J lost 7; bases outside the gene matches: 1. The CDR3 is made up of 16 amino acids.

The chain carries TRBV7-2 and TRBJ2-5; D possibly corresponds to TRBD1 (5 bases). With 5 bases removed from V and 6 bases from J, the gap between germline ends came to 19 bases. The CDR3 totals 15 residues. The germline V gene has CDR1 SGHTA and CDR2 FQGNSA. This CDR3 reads CASSEAGAGLQTQYF. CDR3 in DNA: TGTGCCAGCAGCGAGGCCGGTGCAGGGTTACAGACCCAGTACTTC.

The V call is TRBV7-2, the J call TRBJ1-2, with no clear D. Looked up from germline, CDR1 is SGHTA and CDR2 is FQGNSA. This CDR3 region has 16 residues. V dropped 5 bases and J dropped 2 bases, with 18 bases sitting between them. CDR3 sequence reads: CASSQYPDGLNYGYTF. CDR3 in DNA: TGTGCCAGCAGCCAATATCCGGACGGACTAAACTATGGCTACACCTTC.

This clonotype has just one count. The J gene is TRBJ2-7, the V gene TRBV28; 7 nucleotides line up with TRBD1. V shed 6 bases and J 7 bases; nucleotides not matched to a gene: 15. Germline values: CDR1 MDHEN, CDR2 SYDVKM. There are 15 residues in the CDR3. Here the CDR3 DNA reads TGTGCCAGCAGCCCCGGGGCCCTGACAGGGCAAGAGCAGTACTTC. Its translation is CASSPGALTGQEQYF.

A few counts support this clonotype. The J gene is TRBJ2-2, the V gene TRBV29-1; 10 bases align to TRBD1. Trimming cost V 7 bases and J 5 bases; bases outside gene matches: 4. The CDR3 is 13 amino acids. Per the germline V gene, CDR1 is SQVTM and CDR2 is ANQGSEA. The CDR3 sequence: CSGGTGETGELFF. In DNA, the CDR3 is TGCAGCGGAGGGACAGGGGAGACCGGGGAGCTGTTTTTT.

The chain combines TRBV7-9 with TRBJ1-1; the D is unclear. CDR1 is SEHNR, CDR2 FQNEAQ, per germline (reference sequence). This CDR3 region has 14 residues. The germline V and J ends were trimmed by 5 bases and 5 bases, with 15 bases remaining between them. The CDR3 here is CASSPIGEDTEAFF. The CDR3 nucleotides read TGTGCCAGCAGCCCGATCGGGGAGGATACTGAAGCTTTCTTT. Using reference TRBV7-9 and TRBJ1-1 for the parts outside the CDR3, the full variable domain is DTGVSQNPRHKITKRGQNVTFRCDPISEHNRLYWYRQTLGQGPEFLTYFQNEAQLEKSRLLSDRFSAERPKGSFSTLEIQRTEQGDSAMYLCASSPIGEDTEAFFGQGTRLTVV.

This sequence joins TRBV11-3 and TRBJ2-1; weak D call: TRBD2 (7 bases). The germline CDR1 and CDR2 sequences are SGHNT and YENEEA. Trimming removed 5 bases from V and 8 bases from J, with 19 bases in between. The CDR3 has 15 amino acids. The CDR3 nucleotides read TGTGCCAGCAGCCCAGGGACGTTAGGGGGGGATGAGCAGTTCTTC. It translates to CASSPGTLGGDEQFF.

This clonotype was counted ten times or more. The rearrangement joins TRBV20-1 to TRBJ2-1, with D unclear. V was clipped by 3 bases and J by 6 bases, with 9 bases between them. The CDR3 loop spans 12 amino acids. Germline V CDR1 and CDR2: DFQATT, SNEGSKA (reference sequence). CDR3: CSARPQINEQFF. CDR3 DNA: TGCAGTGCTAGGCCTCAGATCAATGAGCAGTTCTTC.

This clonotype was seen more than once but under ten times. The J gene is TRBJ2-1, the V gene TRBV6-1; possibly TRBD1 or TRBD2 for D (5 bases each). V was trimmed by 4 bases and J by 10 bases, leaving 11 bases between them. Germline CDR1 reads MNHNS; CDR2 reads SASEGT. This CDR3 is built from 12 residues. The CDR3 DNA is TGTGCCAGCAGTGCGATCGGGACCGAGCAGTTCTTC. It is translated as CASSAIGTEQFF.

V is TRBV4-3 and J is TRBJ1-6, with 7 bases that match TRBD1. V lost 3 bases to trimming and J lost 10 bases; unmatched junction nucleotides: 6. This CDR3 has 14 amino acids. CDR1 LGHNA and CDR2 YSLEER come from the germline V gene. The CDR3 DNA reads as TGCGCCAGCAGCCACGGACAGGCTGACTCACCCCTCCACTTT. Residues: CASSHGQADSPLHF.

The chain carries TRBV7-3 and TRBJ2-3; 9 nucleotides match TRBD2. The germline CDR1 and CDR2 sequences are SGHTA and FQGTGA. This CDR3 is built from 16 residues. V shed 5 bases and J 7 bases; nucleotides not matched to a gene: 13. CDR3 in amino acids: CASSTPQAGGGNTQYF. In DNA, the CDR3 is TGTGCCAGCAGCACCCCGCAAGCGGGAGGAGGAAATACGCAGTATTTT.

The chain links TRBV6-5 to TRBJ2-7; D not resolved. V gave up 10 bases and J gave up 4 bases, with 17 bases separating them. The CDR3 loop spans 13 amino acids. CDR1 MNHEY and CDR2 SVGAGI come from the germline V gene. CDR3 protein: CATTKQSRYEQYF. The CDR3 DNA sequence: TGTGCCACCACGAAACAGAGCCGGTACGAGCAGTACTTC.

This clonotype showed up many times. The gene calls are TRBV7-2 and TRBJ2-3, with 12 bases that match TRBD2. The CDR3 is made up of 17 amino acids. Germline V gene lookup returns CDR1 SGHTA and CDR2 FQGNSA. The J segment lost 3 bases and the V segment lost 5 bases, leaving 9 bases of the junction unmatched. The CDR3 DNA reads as TGTGCCAGCAGCCCCGGACTAGCGGGATATCGTACAGATACGCAGTATTTT. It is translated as CASSPGLAGYRTDTQYF. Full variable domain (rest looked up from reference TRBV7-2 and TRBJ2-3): GAGVSQSPSNKVTEKGKDVELRCDPISGHTALYWYRQSLGQGLEFLIYFQGNSAPDKSGLPSDRFSAERTGGSVSTLTIQRTQQEDSAVYLCASSPGLAGYRTDTQYFGPGTRLTVL.